A selection of T cell receptor beta chains follows, all from one sample in a study of CD8 T cells in Susac syndrome. TCRdb analysed the immunoSEQ multiplex PCR reads with MiXCR anew, one entry per CDR3 protein. This table holds about 130,000 distinct CDR3 sequences, around 94% found once. The sample taken for sequencing was CD4+ T cells from PBMCs. Source of these receptors: a human donor in good health. The CDR3 runs from the conserved cysteine through the conserved F or W. A D gene is named only where the DNA matches it firmly. Part of the rows lack a size; the others show once, few, many or a class for expanded clones.

size	V	J	D	DNA	CDR3
.	TRBV30	TRBJ2-1	.	TGTGCCTGCAGCCTTGGGACAAATTACAATGAGCAGTTCTTC	CACSLGTNYNEQFF
.	TRBV20-1	TRBJ2-2	.	TGCAGTGCTAGGGGGACTCCCACCGGGGAGCTGTTTTTT	CSARGTPTGELFF
.	TRBV20-1	TRBJ2-2	TRBD2	TGCAGTGCAAGAGCGGGAGAATACACCGGGGAGCTGTTTTTT	CSARAGEYTGELFF
.	TRBV20-1	TRBJ1-2	.	TGCAGTGCTGGCCAAGGCTACACCTTC	CSAGQGYTF
.	TRBV19	TRBJ2-5	.	TGTGCCAGTAGGAAGGGGGGTGGAGAGACCCAGTACTTC	CASRKGGGETQYF
.	TRBV7-8	TRBJ2-7	.	TGTGCCAGCAGCTTATACTCGGGATCTATGTACGAGCAGTACTTC	CASSLYSGSMYEQYF
.	TRBV18	TRBJ1-1	.	TGTGCCAGCTCACAAGGCCTCGACTCGGGCACTGAAGCTTTCTTT	CASSQGLDSGTEAFF
.	TRBV3-1	TRBJ2-1	.	TGTGCCAGCAGCCAAGATCGTGGGAATGAGCAGTTCTTC	CASSQDRGNEQFF
.	TRBV19	TRBJ1-1	.	TGTGCCAGTACCCCAGAACGCATGAACACTGAAGCTTTCTTT	CASTPERMNTEAFF
few	TRBV12-3/TRBV12-4	TRBJ2-3	TRBD2	TGTGCCAGCAGTAGGCGGACTAGCGGTAGCACAGATACGCAGTATTTT	CASSRRTSGSTDTQYF
.	TRBV12-3/TRBV12-4	TRBJ2-3	TRBD1	TGTGCCAGCAGTTCCAGGGGGCTCGGCACAGATACGCAGTATTTT	CASSSRGLGTDTQYF
.	TRBV9	TRBJ2-3	.	TGTGCCAGCAGCGTAGCCCCCTCCAGCGGCAGTATAGATACGCAGTATTTT	CASSVAPSSGSIDTQYF
.	TRBV9	TRBJ2-3	.	TGTGCCAGCAGCGTAGTAGGCCAGAACACAGATACGCAGTATTTT	CASSVVGQNTDTQYF
.	TRBV3-1	TRBJ2-7	TRBD2	TGTGCCAGCAGCCAAGATAGACTAGCTCTTTCGTACGAGCAGTACTTC	CASSQDRLALSYEQYF